This T cell receptor beta chain was retrieved from a study of T cell responses to AZD1222 COVID-19 vaccine. The assay was immunoSEQ multiplex PCR, and TCRdb's table has in-frame clones only and misses some. The sample has about 130,000 clones; roughly nine tenths are singletons. Note on this clone: Its antigen remains unidentified.

Trimming removed 3 bases from V and 3 bases from J; junction bases left unmatched: 14. The V gene's germline CDR1 is SGHRS and CDR2 YFSETQ. CDR3 size: 17 residues. Whole-study results and caveats: Spike as a whole was targeted by vaccine-associated CD4 TCRs, dominant at 160-218 and 743-854.

The genes are TRBV5-1 and TRBJ2-7; 8 bases fit TRBD1. Sequencing was performed on peripheral blood, taken on day 0 of AZD1222 vaccination. This TCR derives from an adult in good health. In nucleotides, the CDR3 is TGCGCCAGCAGCTCCCGAGGACAGGGTCCCAACCTCTACGAGCAGTACTTC. Translating gives CASSSRGQGPNLYEQYF.